This is a list of T cell receptor beta chains from one sample in a study of graft-versus-host responses after intestinal transplantation. Only in-frame clones appear in the TCRdb table, and some are missing; sequencing was by immunoSEQ multiplex PCR. The table has approximately 76,000 clones, 75% to 90% seen once. Their recognized antigens are unknown. This specimen consisted of unstimulated CD4+ T cells sorted from spleen or lymph node cells, obtained before transplant. Source of these receptors: a human donor who was the organ donor for an intestinal transplant. Both conserved end residues are part of each CDR3. Fields, in order: clone size, D gene, J gene, V gene, CDR3 protein, CDR3 DNA. A D gene is named only where the DNA matches it firmly. A row's size may be missing; if present it is once, few, many or a size class.

- | TRBD1 | TRBJ1-2 | TRBV4-2 | CASSQEGGRVLSGYTF | TGTGCCAGCAGCCAAGAAGGGGGCAGGGTTTTAAGTGGCTACACCTTC
- | TRBD2 | TRBJ2-1 | TRBV7-2 | CASSLGLPGEGQFF | TGTGCCAGCAGCTTAGGTCTTCCCGGGGAGGGCCAGTTCTTC
few | TRBD2 | TRBJ2-1 | TRBV4-1 | CASKLGGGPGNEQFF | TGCGCCAGCAAGCTCGGCGGGGGGCCAGGGAATGAGCAGTTCTTC
- | TRBD2 | TRBJ2-3 | TRBV5-4 | CASSLNLLAGAYTDTQYF | TGTGCCAGCAGCTTGAACCTCCTAGCGGGGGCCTACACAGATACGCAGTATTTT
- | - | TRBJ2-3 | TRBV28 | CASSWPGVADTQYF | TGTGCCAGCAGTTGGCCCGGGGTAGCGGATACGCAGTATTTT
- | - | TRBJ1-5 | TRBV28 | CATEAGGLNQPQHF | TGTGCCACCGAAGCGGGAGGACTCAATCAGCCCCAGCATTTT
- | - | TRBJ1-6 | TRBV5-6 | CASNAGPERENSPLHF | TGTGCCAGCAACGCGGGTCCGGAGCGTGAAAATTCACCCCTCCACTTT
- | TRBD1 | TRBJ1-1 | TRBV7-6 | CASSSGTGSTEAFF | TGTGCCAGCAGTTCCGGGACAGGGTCGACTGAAGCTTTCTTT
- | TRBD1 | TRBJ2-5 | TRBV6-5 | CASSYSGQKYQETQYF | TGTGCCAGCAGTTACTCGGGACAGAAGTACCAAGAGACCCAGTACTTC
- | - | TRBJ2-3 | TRBV7-6 | CASSSTGVDTQYF | TGTGCCAGCAGCTCCACCGGTGTGGATACGCAGTATTTT
- | - | TRBJ1-3 | TRBV4-1 | CASSQGGGFSGNTIYF | TGCGCCAGCAGCCAGGGGGGGGGATTCTCTGGAAACACCATATATTTT
few | - | TRBJ1-1 | TRBV28 | CASSLFTGWKTEAFF | TGTGCCAGCAGTTTATTTACAGGTTGGAAGACTGAAGCTTTCTTT
- | - | TRBJ1-1 | TRBV4-3 | CASSQGLDDMNTEAFF | TGCGCCAGCAGCCAAGGGTTAGATGACATGAACACTGAAGCTTTCTTT
- | - | TRBJ1-1 | TRBV7-2 | CASSLPGRNTEAFF | TGTGCCAGCAGCTTACCAGGGCGCAACACTGAAGCTTTCTTT